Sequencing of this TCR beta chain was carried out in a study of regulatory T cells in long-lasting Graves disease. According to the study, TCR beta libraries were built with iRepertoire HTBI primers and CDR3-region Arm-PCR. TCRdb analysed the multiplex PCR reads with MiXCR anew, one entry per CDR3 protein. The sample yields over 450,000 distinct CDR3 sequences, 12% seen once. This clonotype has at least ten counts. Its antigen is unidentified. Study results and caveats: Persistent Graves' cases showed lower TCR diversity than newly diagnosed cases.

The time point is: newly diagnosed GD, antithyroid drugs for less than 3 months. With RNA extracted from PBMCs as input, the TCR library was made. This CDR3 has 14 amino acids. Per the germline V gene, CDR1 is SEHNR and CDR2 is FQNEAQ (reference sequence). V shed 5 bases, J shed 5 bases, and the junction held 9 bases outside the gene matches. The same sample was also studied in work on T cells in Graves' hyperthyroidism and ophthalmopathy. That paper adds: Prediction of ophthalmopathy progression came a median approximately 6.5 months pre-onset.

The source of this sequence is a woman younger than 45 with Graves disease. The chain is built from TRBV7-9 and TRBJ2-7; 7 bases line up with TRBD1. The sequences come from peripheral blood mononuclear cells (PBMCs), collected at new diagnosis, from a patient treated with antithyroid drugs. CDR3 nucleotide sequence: TGTGCCAGCAGCCCAACCTCGACAGGGAACGAGCAGTACTTC. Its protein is CASSPTSTGNEQYF.